This TCR beta chain came from a study of blood T cell repertoires in COVID-19. Study details: PBMCs, B-cell-depleted T cells, or T cells provided the cDNA or gDNA that made up the material.

V was clipped by 1 base and J by 2 bases, with 8 bases between them. Germline V gene sequence: CDR1 MNHNS, CDR2 SASEGT. This CDR3 region has 15 residues. The protocol was immunoSEQ multiplex PCR, while the TCRdb copy is restricted to in-frame clones and leaves out a portion. In the table there are approximately 300,000 clones, about 85% of which are singletons. This receptor was identified in a woman in her thirties who had recovered from COVID-19. The genes are TRBV6-1 and TRBJ1-4; unclear D gene. The sample was PBMCs or T cells enriched from blood (not recorded which). CDR3 residues: CASSEVGRTNEKLFF. Here the CDR3 DNA reads TGTGCCAGCAGTGAAGTGGGGAGGACTAATGAAAAACTGTTTTTT.